Below, 2 T cell receptor beta chains from the same sample are listed, as sequenced in a study of shared clonotypes between healthy human individuals. In the naive CD8 group, cells lacked CD45RO and were positively selected for CCR7, so terminally differentiated effector memory CD45RA+ cells were left out. Only in-frame clones appear in the TCRdb table, and some are missing; sequencing was by immunoSEQ multiplex PCR. The sample holds almost 700,000 clones, around 92% seen once. Specimen: naive CD8+ T cells sorted from blood. Receptors were obtained from a young man in good health.

Here the CDR3 reads CASLEDYEQYF. In DNA, the CDR3 is TGTGCCAGCCTGGAAGACTACGAGCAGTACTTC. The V call is TRBV2, the J call TRBJ2-7; D ambiguous. This CDR3 is built from 11 residues. Trimming stripped 8 bases from V and 3 bases from J, with 8 bases between. Germline CDR1 reads SNHLY; CDR2 reads FYNNEI.

The chain carries TRBV7-9 and TRBJ2-1; D is possibly TRBD2 (5 bases). This CDR3 region has 13 residues. Germline V gene sequence: CDR1 SEHNR, CDR2 FQNEAQ (reference sequence). Between the trimmed V and J ends, which lost 8 bases and 5 bases, there was a span of 13 bases. CDR3 DNA sequence: TGTGCCAGCGAGGGATTCACAAACAATGAGCAGTTCTTC. It translates to CASEGFTNNEQFF.